The T cell receptor (beta chain) under discussion was sequenced for a study of T cells after posttransplantation cyclophosphamide. Study-level findings and limits: Recipient CMV seropositivity and CMV reactivation strongly tracked TRB clonality. Skin or GI-infiltrating T cells shared few TRB sequences with blood. Donor CD8+ memory clones often dominated recipient blood repertoires at later times.

The CDR3 consists of 14 residues. Germline values: CDR1 MNHNS, CDR2 SASEGT. After removal of 5 bases from V and 7 bases from J, the junction contained 10 bases not matched to a gene. Comments on this clone: Its antigen remains unknown.

The table came from immunoSEQ multiplex PCR; TCRdb's copy has only in-frame clones and leaves some out. The sample records some 19,000 clones, 85% to 90% being singletons. Sampled 1 year posttransplant, controls received myeloablative marrow transplants, methotrexate and a calcineurin inhibitor. The chain combines TRBV6-1 with TRBJ2-5; TRBD2 agrees at 7 bases. This sequence originates from a female patient aged 30-39 years who received an allogeneic stem cell transplant from an unrelated donor, was CMV-positive, and had acute and chronic GVHD. Some T cells may originate from the graft donor. This sample comprised PBMCs, obtained less than 400 days after allogeneic stem cell transplant with calcineurin inhibitor and methotrexate. As DNA, the CDR3 is TGTGCCAGCAGTCTGGGCGGGAGAGAGGGGACCCAGTACTTC. Protein: CASSLGGREGTQYF.